Below are 15 T cell receptor beta chains sequenced from a single sample in a study of technical replicates of blood from four donors. Here immunoSEQ multiplex PCR was the method, and the copy in TCRdb shows in-frame clones only, minus some. Of nearly 70,000 clones in the sample, about 89% are singletons; the top ten hold roughly 4.3%. Sequences were obtained from PBMCs. The receptors originated from a human donor in good health. Some clones in this sample may be carry-over from other donors' samples.

The chain couples TRBV6-6 to TRBJ2-7; TRBD2 might be the D (5 bases). The CDR3 loop spans 12 amino acids. The germline CDR1 and CDR2 sequences are MNHNY and SVGAGI (reference sequence). V was clipped by 2 bases and J by 3 bases, with 5 bases between them. The DNA for the CDR3 is TGTGCCAGCAGTTACGAGGGCTACGAGCAGTACTTC. It encodes CASSYEGYEQYF.

The count of this clone is one. V usage is TRBV2 and J usage is TRBJ1-2; TRBD1 aligns across 7 bases. CDR1 and CDR2 (germline): SNHLY, FYNNEI. Trimming cost V 8 bases and J 11 bases; bases outside gene matches: 17. CDR3 length: 14 amino acids. The CDR3 is CASSLKTGTITYTF. DNA of the CDR3: TGTGCCAGCTCTCTAAAGACAGGGACCATAACTTACACCTTC.

V usage is TRBV19 and J usage is TRBJ2-6; possible D gene TRBD2, 5 bases. The CDR3 runs to 15 residues. With 4 bases removed from V and 0 bases from J, the gap between germline ends came to 7 bases. Germline-derived CDR1 and CDR2 are LNHDA and SQIVND (reference sequence). DNA of the CDR3: TGTGCCAGTAGTACTAGCAGCTCTGGGGCCAACGTCCTGACTTTC. Amino acids: CASSTSSSGANVLTF. Together with reference TRBV19 and TRBJ2-6, the CDR3 gives the full variable domain: DGGITQSPKYLFRKEGQNVTLSCEQNLNHDAMYWYRQDPGQGLRLIYYSQIVNDFQKGDIAEGYSVSREKKESFPLTVTSAQKNPTAFYLCASSTSSSGANVLTFGAGSRLTVL.

V usage is TRBV2 and J usage is TRBJ2-3, with 10 nucleotides matching TRBD2. Germline V gene sequence: CDR1 SNHLY, CDR2 FYNNEI. Trimming took 6 bases from V and 4 from J; bases not matched to a gene: 7. The CDR3 covers 15 residues. In nucleotides, the CDR3 is TGTGCCAGCAGGACAGCGGGGGGGCCGGCAGATACGCAGTATTTT. This gives the protein CASRTAGGPADTQYF. The full variable domain, with the rest looked up from reference TRBV2 and TRBJ2-3, is EPEVTQTPSHQVTQMGQEVILRCVPISNHLYFYWYRQILGQKVEFLVSFYNNEISEKSEIFDDQFSVERPDGSNFTLKIRSTKLEDSAMYFCASRTAGGPADTQYFGPGTRLTVL.

The rearrangement links TRBV5-6 to TRBJ1-1; D is unclear. The germline V gene encodes CDR1 SGHDT and CDR2 YYEEEE. The CDR3 consists of 16 residues. V shed 0 bases and J shed 0 bases, with 12 bases lying between them. Here the CDR3 DNA reads TGTGCCAGCAGCTTGGCCTCGGCGGGTCTGAACACTGAAGCTTTCTTT. As protein: CASSLASAGLNTEAFF.

This sequence joins TRBV7-8 and TRBJ1-4; the match to TRBD1 covers 7 bases. CDR3 length equals 15 residues. Germline V gene sequence: CDR1 SGHVS, CDR2 FQNEAQ. Trimming removed 5 bases from V and 8 bases from J; junction bases left unmatched: 11. The DNA of the CDR3 is TGTGCCAGCAGCCCCGGAGGGGGCGCCCGGGAAAAACTGTTTTTT. It encodes CASSPGGGAREKLFF.

This sequence joins TRBV7-3 and TRBJ2-6; D is perhaps TRBD2 (6 bases). This CDR3 is built from 15 residues. Germline V gene sequence: CDR1 SGHTA, CDR2 FQGTGA. The ends were cut back, 5 bases at V and 3 bases at J, with 11 bases in the middle. The CDR3 coding sequence is TGTGCCAGCAGCACGACTAGAGTTGGGGCCAACGTCCTGACTTTC. Its translation is CASSTTRVGANVLTF.

This clone was found a few times. This chain connects TRBV7-9 to TRBJ2-7, with D unresolved. In germline, CDR1 is SEHNR, CDR2 FQNEAQ (reference sequence). CDR3 length: 13 residues. With 3 bases removed from V and 2 bases from J, the gap between germline ends came to 8 bases. DNA for the CDR3: TGTGCCAGCAGCTTCGGTGACACCTACGAGCAGTACTTC. Translating gives CASSFGDTYEQYF.

The V call is TRBV7-2, the J call TRBJ2-3; D unresolved. The CDR3 length is 13 residues. Germline V CDR1 and CDR2: SGHTA, FQGNSA. Trimming removed 1 base from V and 4 bases from J, with 6 bases in between. In DNA, the CDR3 is TGTGCCAGCAGCTTAGTATTAGCAGATACGCAGTATTTT. Translating it yields CASSLVLADTQYF.

The gene calls are TRBV20-1 and TRBJ1-1; perhaps TRBD1 as D (5 bases). V was shortened by 8 bases and J by 3 bases, with 10 bases between the two germline ends. From germline, CDR1 is DFQATT and CDR2 SNEGSKA (reference sequence). The CDR3 runs to 11 residues. The CDR3, as DNA: TGCAGTCCAGACAGATACACTGAAGCTTTCTTT. Its protein product is CSPDRYTEAFF.

The rearrangement links TRBV7-9 to TRBJ2-3, with TRBD2 matching over 11 bases. V lost 5 bases, J lost 5 bases, and 9 bases stayed unmatched. The germline gives CDR1 SEHNR, CDR2 FQNEAQ (reference sequence). The CDR3 contains 16 residues. CDR3 sequence: CASSARSGGAGDTQYF. CDR3 sequence (DNA): TGTGCCAGCAGCGCCCGTAGCGGGGGGGCGGGAGATACGCAGTATTTT.

The J gene is TRBJ2-2, the V gene TRBV7-9, with D unresolved. Germline CDR1 is SEHNR and CDR2 is FQNEAQ (reference sequence). Trimming took off 5 bases at V and 3 bases at J, with 7 bases between the two ends. CDR3 length: 13 residues. CDR3 coding DNA: TGTGCCAGCAGCACTGAGTACACCGGGGAGCTGTTTTTT. It codes for CASSTEYTGELFF.

The V call is TRBV15, the J call TRBJ2-7; the match to TRBD2 covers 9 bases. V lost 5 bases, J lost 3 bases, and 8 bases stayed unmatched. The germline V gene has CDR1 LNHNV and CDR2 YYDKDF (reference sequence). This CDR3 is 15 amino acids long. CDR3: CATSSRAGGYYEQYF. CDR3 DNA sequence: TGTGCCACCAGCTCAAGAGCGGGGGGCTACTACGAGCAGTACTTC. Combining the CDR3 with reference TRBV15 and TRBJ2-7 gives the whole variable domain DAMVIQNPRYQVTQFGKPVTLSCSQTLNHNVMYWYQQKSSQAPKLLFHYYDKDFNNEADTPDNFQSRRPNTSFCFLDIRSPGLGDTAMYLCATSSRAGGYYEQYFGPGTRLTVT.

V usage is TRBV7-8 and J usage is TRBJ2-5, with 11 nucleotides matching TRBD2. This CDR3 comprises 15 residues. Germline V gene data show CDR1 as SGHVS and CDR2 as FQNEAQ. J lost 10 bases, V lost 5 bases, and 12 bases had no gene match. CDR3 in amino acids: CASSQDSGGAGIQYF. The CDR3 DNA reads as TGTGCCAGCAGCCAAGATAGCGGGGGGGCCGGAATCCAGTACTTC.

The chain couples TRBV15 to TRBJ2-5, with 8 bases aligning to TRBD2. Unmatched junction bases numbered 10, after V lost 5 bases and J lost 5 bases. The length of the CDR3 is 15 residues. CDR1 LNHNV and CDR2 YYDKDF come from the germline V gene (reference sequence). CDR3 sequence reads: CATSAYGGAGETQYF. DNA for the CDR3: TGTGCCACCAGCGCCTACGGGGGGGCGGGTGAGACCCAGTACTTC.